This TCR beta chain originates from a study of blood T cell repertoires in COVID-19. As for the study in general: Whether acute or convalescent, the COVID-19 samples came from the United States, Italy and Spain.

The CDR3 contains 14 residues. Germline loops: CDR1 SGHTA, CDR2 FQGNSA. The V and J ends lost 5 bases and 0 bases respectively, with 7 bases between them. Study processing details: Reference gene primer amplification gave nucleated cell count estimates. Assay: immunoSEQ multiplex PCR; the TCRdb copy retains only in-frame clones and omits some. Clone size and V and J calls were adopted from that table, with D and trimming inferred from the DNA. This table has about 65,000 clones, approximately 93% appearing once. The gene calls are TRBV7-2 and TRBJ2-2; maybe TRBD2 (6 bases). Sample: peripheral blood. The sequence was obtained from a man between 65 and 85 years old with active COVID-19. The CDR3 reads CASSRLANTGELFF. CDR3 nucleotide sequence: TGTGCCAGCAGCAGACTAGCGAACACCGGGGAGCTGTTTTTT.